One sample yielded the 5 T cell receptor beta chains listed below, sequenced in a study of blood T cell repertoires in COVID-19. Only in-frame clones appear in the TCRdb table, and some are missing; sequencing was by immunoSEQ multiplex PCR. The sample holds about 160,000 clones, approximately 88% seen once. Specimen: PBMCs or T cells enriched from blood (not recorded which). These receptors originate from a woman aged 50 to 60 who had recovered from COVID-19.

This clone was observed a handful of times. The V gene is TRBV6-5, the J gene TRBJ1-2, with 9 positions matching TRBD1. The CDR3 has 13 amino acids. The germline gives CDR1 MNHEY, CDR2 SVGAGI. V lost 2 bases, J lost 8 bases, and 3 bases stayed unmatched. Here the CDR3 reads CASSYTGTGGYTF. CDR3 sequence (DNA): TGTGCCAGCAGTTACACCGGGACAGGGGGCTACACCTTC.

The chain recombines TRBV20-1 with TRBJ1-4, with D possibly matching TRBD1 (6 bases). This CDR3 region has 16 residues. V was shortened by 6 bases and J by 0 bases, with 17 bases between the two germline ends. Germline V gene lookup returns CDR1 DFQATT and CDR2 SNEGSKA (reference sequence). The CDR3 DNA follows: TGCAGTGCGAGTGGACAGTCTCCTACAACTAATGAAAAACTGTTTTTT. This gives the protein CSASGQSPTTNEKLFF.

The chain couples TRBV5-6 to TRBJ2-1, with 8 bases matching TRBD1. The CDR3 is 16 residues long. The trim removed 4 bases at V and 0 bases at J, leaving 6 bases unmatched. CDR1 and CDR2 from the germline V gene are SGHDT and YYEEEE. The CDR3 is CASSPPTGASYNEQFF. The CDR3 DNA reads as TGTGCCAGCAGCCCCCCGACAGGGGCCTCCTACAATGAGCAGTTCTTC.

The chain carries TRBV11-1 and TRBJ2-7; 10 bases line up with TRBD1. The CDR3 sequence is 14 residues long. The V gene end was trimmed by 8 bases and the J gene end by 7 bases; junction bases not matched to a gene: 11. The germline CDR1 and CDR2 sequences are SGHAT and FQDESV (reference sequence). CDR3 region: CASAPGQGSGEQYF. CDR3 sequence (DNA): TGTGCCAGCGCCCCGGGACAGGGGTCTGGTGAGCAGTACTTC. Full variable domain (outside the CDR3, taken from reference TRBV11-1 and TRBJ2-7): EAEVAQSPRYKITEKSQAVAFWCDPISGHATLYWYRQILGQGPELLVQFQDESVVDDSQLPKDRFSAERLKGVDSTLKIQPAELGDSAMYLCASAPGQGSGEQYFGPGTRLTVT.

The chain couples TRBV24-1 to TRBJ2-1, with D perhaps TRBD2 (6 bases). Between the trimmed V and J ends, which lost 10 bases and 0 bases, there was a span of 15 bases. The CDR3 contains 15 residues. Germline V gene lookup returns CDR1 KGHDR and CDR2 SFDVKD. CDR3: CATGPGGDSYNEQFF. The CDR3 DNA reads TGTGCCACAGGCCCCGGGGGAGACTCCTACAATGAGCAGTTCTTC.